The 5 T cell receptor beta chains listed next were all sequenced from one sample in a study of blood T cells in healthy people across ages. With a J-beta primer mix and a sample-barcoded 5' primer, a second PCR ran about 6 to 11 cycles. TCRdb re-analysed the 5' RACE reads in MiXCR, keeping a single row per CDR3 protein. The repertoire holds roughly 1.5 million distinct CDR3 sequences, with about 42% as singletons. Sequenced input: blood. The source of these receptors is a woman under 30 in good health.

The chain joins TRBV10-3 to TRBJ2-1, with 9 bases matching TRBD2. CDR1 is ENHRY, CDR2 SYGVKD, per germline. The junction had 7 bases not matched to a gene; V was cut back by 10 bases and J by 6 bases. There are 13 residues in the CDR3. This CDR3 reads CASGGDPCNEQFF. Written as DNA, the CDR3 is TGTGCCAGCGGGGGGGACCCTTGCAATGAGCAGTTCTTC.

Written as DNA, the CDR3 is TGCAGTGCTATCGACAGCCTCTACGAGCAGTACTTC. Translation gives CSAIDSLYEQYF. This chain uses TRBV20-1 with TRBJ2-7; a weak D match, TRBD1 (5 bases). V shed 4 bases and J shed 3 bases, with 10 bases lying between them. Per the germline V gene, CDR1 is DFQATT and CDR2 is SNEGSKA (reference sequence). CDR3 length: 12 residues.

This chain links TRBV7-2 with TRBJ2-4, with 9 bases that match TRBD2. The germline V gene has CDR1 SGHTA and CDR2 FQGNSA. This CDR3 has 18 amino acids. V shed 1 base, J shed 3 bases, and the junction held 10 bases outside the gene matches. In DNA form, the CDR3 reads TGTGCCAGCAGCTTAGTTGCGGGGGGGCCGTATGGCAAAAACATTCAGTACTTC. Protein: CASSLVAGGPYGKNIQYF.

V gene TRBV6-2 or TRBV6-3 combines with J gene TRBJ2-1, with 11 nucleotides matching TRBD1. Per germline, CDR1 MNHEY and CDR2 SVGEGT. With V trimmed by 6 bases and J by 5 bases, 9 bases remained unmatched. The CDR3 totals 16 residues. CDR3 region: CASSRGQGAWDNEQFF. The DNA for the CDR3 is TGTGCCAGCAGCCGCGGACAGGGGGCATGGGACAATGAGCAGTTCTTC.

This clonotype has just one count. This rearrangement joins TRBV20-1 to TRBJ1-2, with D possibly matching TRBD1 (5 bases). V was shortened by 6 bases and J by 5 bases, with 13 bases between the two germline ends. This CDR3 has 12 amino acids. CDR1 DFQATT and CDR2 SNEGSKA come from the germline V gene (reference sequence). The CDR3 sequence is CSAADSPYGYTF. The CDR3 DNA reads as TGCAGTGCCGCAGACAGCCCTTATGGCTACACCTTC.